The rows below give T cell receptor beta chains drawn from one sample of a study of CD4+ T cells in melanoma. Using immunoSEQ multiplex PCR, the repertoire was profiled, and TCRdb retains in-frame clones only, with some absent. Of about 55,000 clones listed, 55% to 75% were seen once; the top ten hold approximately 5%. Sequenced input: tumor tissue. All receptors derive from a human donor with melanoma. CDR3s leave out the opening cysteine and the closing phenylalanine or tryptophan. Fields, in order: CDR3 length, J gene, clone size, V gene, CDR3 protein. The size entry is marked missing in some rows and otherwise reads once, few, many or a size class.

14 | TRBJ2-2 | . | TRBV11-2 | ASSLGLAANTGELF
12 | TRBJ1-1 | . | TRBV7-8 | ASSLWTVNTEAF
13 | TRBJ2-1 | medium-sized | TRBV5-1 | ASSLKQGAHIEQF
12 | TRBJ2-5 | few | TRBV6-6 | ASSRQGVKETQY
12 | TRBJ1-1 | . | TRBV5-6 | ASSILNRETEAF
11 | TRBJ1-6 | . | TRBV7-2 | ASSFEPLSPLH
10 | TRBJ1-6 | . | TRBV5-4 | ASSLEVGTLH
14 | TRBJ2-1 | . | TRBV11-2 | ASSLVPGGAYNEQF
13 | TRBJ2-7 | . | TRBV5-1 | ASSLVSGKELEQY
11 | . | . | TRBV5-6 | ASSSQGSYEQY
15 | TRBJ2-4 | many | TRBV4-1 | ASSQVRASEIKNIQY
14 | TRBJ2-4 | . | TRBV7-2 | ASSTEYGVAKNIQY
12 | TRBJ2-2 | . | TRBV7-8 | ASSNWEKAGELF
14 | TRBJ2-5 | . | TRBV27 | ASSLSDSGEHETQY
15 | TRBJ2-5 | . | TRBV6-1 | ASSVLAGGPAGETQY
13 | TRBJ2-5 | . | TRBV15 | ATSRTSGVKETQY
12 | TRBJ1-5 | . | TRBV6-5 | ASRGGGGNQPQH
13 | TRBJ1-3 | . | TRBV6-1 | ASSGGPISGNTIY
13 | TRBJ1-5 | . | TRBV28 | ASRLEGGRDQPQH
14 | TRBJ1-6 | . | TRBV14 | ASSKQGITYNSPLH
13 | TRBJ1-6 | many | TRBV30 | AWSPGQGSYSPLH
13 | TRBJ2-7 | . | TRBV6-6 | ASINILGGSYEQY
17 | TRBJ2-2 | many | TRBV7-3 | ASSLRKERGDSNTGELF
12 | TRBJ2-7 | few | TRBV9 | ASSEQGGFYEQY
14 | TRBJ1-3 | once | TRBV5-8 | ASSRGQTNSGNTIY
12 | TRBJ1-1 | . | TRBV19 | ASRRSGANTEAF
14 | TRBJ2-1 | many | TRBV4-2 | ASSQVDSPKYNEQF
12 | TRBJ2-3 | few | TRBV11-2 | ASSLVQFGHTQY
11 | TRBJ1-1 | medium-sized | TRBV5-6 | ASSRTGRPQAF
12 | TRBJ1-4 | . | TRBV5-1 | ASSLGTGREKLF
13 | TRBJ2-3 | . | TRBV10-3 | AISEGGGVTDTQY
11 | TRBJ2-2 | . | TRBV29-1 | SVVHRNTGELF
14 | TRBJ2-6 | . | TRBV30 | AWRKGPSSGANVLT
9 | TRBJ1-4 | . | TRBV30 | AWSVSEKLF
13 | . | . | TRBV11-2 | ASRDRGLSSYEQY
9 | TRBJ1-2 | . | TRBV29-1 | SGVLLGGYT
13 | TRBJ2-7 | once | TRBV27 | ASSRTGRSSYEQY
13 | TRBJ1-3 | . | TRBV5-4 | ASSIQGYSGNTIY
12 | TRBJ1-1 | . | TRBV7-6 | ASSIGQGGTEAF
13 | TRBJ2-1 | . | TRBV18 | ASSPPARAYNEQF
12 | TRBJ2-4 | . | TRBV7-2 | ASSLWEEKNIQY
12 | TRBJ1-5 | many | TRBV30 | AWSLRQSNQPQH
11 | TRBJ2-7 | . | TRBV30 | AWTGTGLFEQY
16 | TRBJ1-3 | . | TRBV4-3 | ASSQARGVLMTGNTIY
12 | TRBJ2-7 | . | TRBV4-1 | ASSQVGNTYEQY
14 | TRBJ2-7 | . | TRBV7-9 | ASSPPPGLADYEQY
11 | TRBJ2-1 | . | TRBV2 | ASSEQGYNEQF
19 | TRBJ1-4 | . | TRBV27 | ASSLYPPGWTPGATNEKLF
12 | TRBJ2-7 | . | TRBV28 | ASSFYGGSYEQY